This TCR beta chain was observed in a study of blood T cell repertoires in COVID-19. Study-level background: The United States, Italy and Spain supplied acute and convalescent COVID-19 samples. PBMCs, B-cell-depleted T cells, or T cells were the source of the cDNA or gDNA that made up the material.

The CDR3 runs 15 residues. The V and J ends lost 0 bases and 5 bases, in that order; junction bases with no gene match: 3. Germline V gene lookup returns CDR1 MNHNY and CDR2 SVGAGI (reference sequence). Original processing methods: Amplification from reference gene primers served as the basis for estimated nucleated cell counts. Assay used: immunoSEQ multiplex PCR; TCRdb lists only in-frame clones, some missing. V and J calls and clone size are those listed in that table; D and trimming were worked out from the DNA. Of some 190,000 clones listed, 70% to 90% were seen once; the top ten hold approximately 4.5%.

This sequence was found in a human donor in a cohort sampled during active COVID-19. The sequenced material came from peripheral blood. The V call is TRBV6-6, the J call TRBJ2-5, with 10 bases aligning to TRBD1. CDR3 bases: TGTGCCAGCAGTTACTCGGGACAGGGGCTGGAGACCCAGTACTTC. Its translation: CASSYSGQGLETQYF.